Listed below are T cell receptor beta chains from one sample, sequenced in a study of CD8 T cells in ankylosing spondylitis. TCRdb itself ran the 5' RACE reads through MiXCR, one entry per CDR3 protein. The sample shows 150,000 to 200,000 distinct CDR3 sequences, approximately 20% of them seen only once. The sequencing input was blood, either unsorted or a sorted T cell fraction (not recorded which). These receptors came from a male donor with ankylosing spondylitis or in good health (not recorded which). Both conserved end residues are part of each CDR3. D genes are given only for firm matches. The size field is filled for only some rows; it gives once, few, many or a size class.

V gene	D gene	J gene	clone size	CDR3 DNA	CDR3 protein
TRBV6-5	NA	TRBJ1-1	many	TGTGCCAGCAGTTCCCCAGGCATGAACACTGAAGCTTTCTTT	CASSSPGMNTEAFF
TRBV5-1	NA	TRBJ2-2	NA	TGCGCCAGCAGCTTGGATTGGGCGACAAACACCGGGGAGCTGTTTTTT	CASSLDWATNTGELFF
TRBV27	TRBD1	TRBJ2-7	NA	TGTGCCAGCAGTCAACAGGGGGCTTCCTACGAGCAGTACTTC	CASSQQGASYEQYF
TRBV20-1	NA	TRBJ2-5	many	TGCAGTGCCAGTAGGGTAACCCAAGAGACCCAGTACTTC	CSASRVTQETQYF
TRBV18	NA	TRBJ2-7	NA	TGTGCCAGCTCCGGACAGAGCTCCTACGAGCAGTACTTC	CASSGQSSYEQYF
TRBV6-5	NA	TRBJ1-6	NA	TGTGCCAGCAGTTACTCGACAGACAATTCACCCCTCCACTTT	CASSYSTDNSPLHF
TRBV20-1	TRBD1	TRBJ2-5	many	TGCAGTGCTAGCCATAGGGGGCAGGAGACCCAGTACTTC	CSASHRGQETQYF
TRBV6-5	NA	TRBJ2-7	NA	TGTACCAGCAGTACCCAGGGAGGCGAGCAGTACTTC	CTSSTQGGEQYF
TRBV9	NA	TRBJ1-4	NA	TGTGCCAGCAGCGTAGGACAGGTTGGGGATGAAAAACTGTTTTTT	CASSVGQVGDEKLFF
TRBV20-1	NA	TRBJ1-6	few	TGCAGTGCTAGTCCCAGGGAGGATTCACCCCTCCACTTT	CSASPREDSPLHF
TRBV29-1	NA	TRBJ2-2	few	TGCAGCGTTGAATCTGACCGACCTACCGGGGAGCTGTTTTTT	CSVESDRPTGELFF